This T cell receptor (beta chain) is from a study of beta chain features in type 1 diabetes. Study results and caveats: Shortening that was moderate but significant affected the TCRB CDR3s of Type 1 diabetes patients in all four CD4+ subsets.

The authors reverse transcribed all of the isolated RNA, so sequencing captured expressed TCRB transcripts. Profiling relied on immunoSEQ multiplex PCR, and the TCRdb table lists in-frame clones only, not all of them. The table shows roughly 240,000 clones, with approximately 25% occurring only once. This clone appeared a single time. The antigen remains undetermined. J lost 3 bases, V lost 4 bases, and 7 bases had no gene match. CDR1 is GTSNPN, CDR2 SVGIG, per germline (reference sequence). CDR3 length: 15 residues. V gene TRBV30 combines with J gene TRBJ2-7, with 12 bases lining up with TRBD2. The clonotype comes from a woman in her 30s with type 1 diabetes. The material sequenced was naive CD4+ T cells from blood. The CDR3: CAWTGTSGPRYEQYF. The CDR3 DNA reads TGTGCCTGGACGGGGACTAGCGGGCCCCGCTACGAGCAGTACTTC.